The entry below describes one T cell receptor beta chain. This clone occurred once. This clone's antigen is unknown. No qualities accompany the bases; no much larger clone lies one base away. The cohort was made up of hundreds of healthy bone marrow donors. All cohort members were sampled while nominally healthy, although unrecorded immune exposures were likely present. The donor tested CMV seronegative, placing the donor among the 350 to 400 seronegative members of the cohort. Every donor gave a peripheral blood sample, and the peripheral blood mononuclear cells from that sample were used for TCR beta sequencing. The Qiagen DNeasy Blood Extraction Kit was used to extract genomic DNA from the blood cell samples. The sample is drawn from a study of cytomegalovirus exposure and HLA in healthy donors (dated 2017 in TCRdb). Regarding the study in general: An earlier analysis of some 550 of the donors reported about 290 Gb of sequence data and roughly 100 million unique TCR beta sequences from about 180 million T cells. The number of typed donors differed by locus: roughly 620-630 for A, B, C, DRB1 and DQB1; some 500 for DQA1; roughly 600 for DPA1; and 400 to 480 for DPB1. Of the roughly 430 genotyped donors, 81% fell in the genetic ancestry cluster associated with self-reported Caucasian donors. The later analysis used no new phenotypic data to find candidate immune exposures, relying instead on TCR beta sequences and their occurrence across donors. A later genetic analysis used genome-wide SNP genotypes for about three fifths of the 666 donors, treating that subset as a discovery cohort. The study combined high-throughput TCR immunosequencing, statistical association of individual TCRs with disease status, and machine learning to predict cytomegalovirus infection status. To study patterns of TCR occurrence, a later analysis re-analyzed previously published TCR beta repertoires from more than 550 donors and added high-resolution HLA genotyping. The T cell repertoires of several hundred subjects were profiled by immunosequencing and related to cytomegalovirus serostatus. Class I and class II HLA loci were covered by the typing at four-digit resolution. To decide whether each TCR beta V gene segment behaved as functional or pseudogenic, an earlier analysis of 587 of the donors relied on high-throughput TCR beta sequencing. A handful of DR-DQ haplotypes were handled as single units for association and clustering because linkage in the cohort was strong. The aim of the study was to test whether cataloging public T cell receptors could identify signatures of past pathogen exposure. Donor age, sex, ethnicity and CMV serostatus were collected together with the repertoire data. Besides the first cohort of 666 subjects, a separate validation cohort made up of 120 different subjects was used. All discovery cohort repertoires had been generated using a single sequencing platform. Across around 400 genotyped donors of the cohort, an average of about 240,000 unique TCR beta nucleotide sequences per donor were sequenced, and roughly 17% of those sequences were non-productive. Approximately 330 gigabases of sequencing data and around 90 million unique TCR sequences made up an early release that covered fewer than 650 HLA-typed donors.

The library was made by the immunoSEQ multiplex PCR assay. The multiplex PCR relied on a mix of 60 forward primers for TCR Vbeta segments and 13 reverse primers for TCR Jbeta segments. The CDR3 region of rearranged TCR beta genes was amplified from genomic DNA by a multiplex PCR assay. On the Illumina HiSeq System, the amplified TCR beta libraries were sequenced as 87-base-pair reads. The authors' analysis ran thus. A later analysis tallied 80 million to 95 million unique TCR beta chains across the approximately 670 repertoires, and about 12 million of those chains were shared by two or more donors. Raw reads were error-corrected and collapsed into unique sequences with a nearest-neighbor algorithm that merged closely related sequences to remove PCR and sequencing errors. To assign V, D and J gene segments, CDR3 sequences were aligned to IMGT reference sequences. For a sequence to be retained, a match of at least six nucleotides to both a V gene segment and a J gene segment was required. A rearrangement was called productive if the CDR3 had no stop codons and remained in frame with V and J, and every other rearrangement was called non-productive. Following IMGT convention, CDR3 was defined as the stretch from the second conserved V-encoded cysteine up to the conserved J-encoded phenylalanine. The earlier analysis of about 560 of the donors excluded any sequence lacking an unambiguous match to a single V gene segment. In an earlier analysis of some 590 of the donors, a V segment was called functional when productive rearrangements were above 56.7%, and segregating when the standard deviation between donors exceeded 5%. A statistical classification framework was developed to diagnose cytomegalovirus status using the catalog of TCR beta chain sequences. In a later analysis, V and J genes were assigned by comparing TCR nucleotide sequences against IMGT/GENE-DB human TR gene sequences. In a later analysis, CDR3 sequences and most-parsimonious VDJ recombination scenarios were assigned using the TCRdist pipeline. In a later analysis, every TCR beta chain was defined by the combination of its CDR3 amino acid sequence and its V-gene family, and reads without a unique V-gene family were dropped. As a way to deal with suspected cross-contamination and a sequencing artifact, a later analysis dropped 500 to 700 nucleotide sequences that were highly shared and had low generation probability. For each public chain, a later analysis derived a clonal expansion index from normalized ranks of inferred template counts within each repertoire. A later analysis computed generation probabilities with a VDJ recombination model fitted to out-of-frame rearrangements, and checked the results against IGoR. A later analysis scored TCR-TCR, TCR-HLA and TCR-CMV co-occurrence with hypergeometric tests, applying a repertoire-size bias correction to TCR pairs. To estimate false discovery rates, a later analysis permuted the HLA or CMV assignments 20 times. In a later analysis, co-occurring TCRs were grouped using DBSCAN, and TCRdist sequence similarity was added for clustering within HLA-allele-positive subsets. Repertoires with fewer than 30,000 or more than 120,000 public chains, plus five repertoires with anomalous nucleotide sharing, were excluded from co-occurrence clustering. Here the immuneACCESS table is served through TCRdb, limited to in-frame sequences with V and J called. Missing clones are a known gap in these copies; in checked studies unresolved V genes cover under half, and the rest lacks a known reason. V and J calls and clone size are copied from that table; D and trimming were computed from the DNA. This sample gives around 130,000 clones in total; about four fifths of them show up just once. The top ten constitute more than 1.5% of the sample.

Broader findings and caveats from the paper: In vitro tests confirmed that a few of the cytomegalovirus-associated TCR beta chains recognize cytomegalovirus antigens. A further reported finding was that TCR beta sequences accurately predicted the HLA-A and HLA-B alleles for most subjects in the first cohort. Assigning TCR associations to individual alleles was difficult when HLA alleles, especially DR and DQ, strongly co-occurred. The classifier was reported to diagnose cytomegalovirus status with high specificity and sensitivity in both the original cohort and the validation cohort. Compared with the roughly 670-donor mean, donors in an Asian-associated ancestry cluster had fewer N-insertions in productive TCRs, according to a later genetic analysis. In a later analysis, several top co-occurrence clusters were reported to appear linked to parvovirus B19, influenza, CMV and Epstein-Barr virus. This cohort had only TCR beta chains sequenced, and the lack of alpha or paired-chain data limited which features could be detected. The authors suggested that the approach could potentially be generalized to other disease states and immunological phenotypes. While some public TCRs were present in many individuals, most TCR sequences turned up only very rarely across donors. Because counts were too low, some 17 rarely observed V segments, including chromosome 9 orphons, were left out of the earlier analysis of roughly 600 of the donors. In a later genetic analysis, a missense DCLRE1C variant was associated with V-gene and J-gene trimming of TCR beta chains, and the association was replicated in an independent cohort. A later analysis found that most CMV-associated TCR beta chains appeared HLA-restricted, with HLA associations seemingly driven largely by CMV exposure. A later analysis associated about 17,000 TCR beta sequences with specific HLA alleles at a false discovery rate of 0.05. In a later analysis, the rate of TCR association differed among HLA loci, with DRB1 alleles having the most associated TCRs and HLA-C alleles having the fewest. Linkage disequilibrium might explain the correlated functional status among segregating V segments, but an unknown experimental factor could not be ruled out. Broadly in line with IMGT annotations, most TCR beta V segments showed up in productive rearrangements about 87% or about 30% of the time in an earlier analysis of some 590 of the donors. In a later analysis, HLA-associated TCR beta chains showed more clonal expansion and lower generation probabilities than non-associated chains that were equally common. The study gave a list of over 150 TCR beta chains associated with cytomegalovirus. The sequencing pipeline was judged likely to have produced a cluster of highly shared sequence variants as a technical artifact. Presence/absence analyses assumed roughly uniform sequencing depth across donors, an assumption that may not hold. HLA typing was unavailable for some donors at each locus, so association tests used only the typed subset. CMV serostatus was the only immune exposure information available for the cohort.

This sequence originates from a young man in good health and CMV-seronegative. The source material was PBMCs.

The sequence in DNA is TGTGCCAGCAGTTTATCGAGGGCAGGGGCGCCCACTGAAGCTTTCTTT. The encoded protein is CASSLSRAGAPTEAFF. In this chain, TRBV27 is recombined with TRBJ1-1; a weak D assignment points to TRBD1 (6 bases agree). V is cut by 0 bases and J by 4 bases, and the space between the germline ends is 15 bases. The CDR3 contains 16 residues, cysteine and phenylalanine counted. Kept here is only the CDR3 DNA, which spans 48 bases and is read in frame from base 1. CDR1 and CDR2 (MNHEY, SMNVEV) derive from the germline V gene (reference sequence).